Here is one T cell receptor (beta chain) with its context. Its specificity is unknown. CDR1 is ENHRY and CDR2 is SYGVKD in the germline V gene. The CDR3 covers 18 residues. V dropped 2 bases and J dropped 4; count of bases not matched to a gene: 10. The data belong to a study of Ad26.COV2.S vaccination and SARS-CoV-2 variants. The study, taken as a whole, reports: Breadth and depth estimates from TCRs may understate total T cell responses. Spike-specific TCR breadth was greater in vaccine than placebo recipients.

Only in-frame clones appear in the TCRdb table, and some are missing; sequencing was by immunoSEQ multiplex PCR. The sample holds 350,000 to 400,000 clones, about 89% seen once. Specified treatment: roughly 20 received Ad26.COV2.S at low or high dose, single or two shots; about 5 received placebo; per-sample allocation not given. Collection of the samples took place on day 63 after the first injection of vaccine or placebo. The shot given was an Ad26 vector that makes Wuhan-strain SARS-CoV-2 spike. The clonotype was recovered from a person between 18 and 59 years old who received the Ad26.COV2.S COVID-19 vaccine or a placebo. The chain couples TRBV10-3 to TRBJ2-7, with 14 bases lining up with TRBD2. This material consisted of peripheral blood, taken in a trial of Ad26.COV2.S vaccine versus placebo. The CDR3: CAISERSGLAGVGYEQYF. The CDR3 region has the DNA TGTGCCATCAGTGAGCGGTCGGGACTAGCGGGAGTAGGATACGAGCAGTACTTC.